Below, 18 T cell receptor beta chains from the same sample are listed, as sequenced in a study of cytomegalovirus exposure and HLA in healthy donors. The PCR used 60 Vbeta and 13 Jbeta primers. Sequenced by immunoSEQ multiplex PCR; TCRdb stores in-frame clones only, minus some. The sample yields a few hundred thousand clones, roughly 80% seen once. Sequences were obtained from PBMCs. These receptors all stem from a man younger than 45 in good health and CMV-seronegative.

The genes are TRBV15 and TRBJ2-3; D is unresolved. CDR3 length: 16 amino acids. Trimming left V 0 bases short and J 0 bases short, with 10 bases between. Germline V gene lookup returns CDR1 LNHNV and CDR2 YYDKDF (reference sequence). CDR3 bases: TGTGCCACCAGCAGAGATGATGCCAGTAGCACAGATACGCAGTATTTT. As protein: CATSRDDASSTDTQYF.

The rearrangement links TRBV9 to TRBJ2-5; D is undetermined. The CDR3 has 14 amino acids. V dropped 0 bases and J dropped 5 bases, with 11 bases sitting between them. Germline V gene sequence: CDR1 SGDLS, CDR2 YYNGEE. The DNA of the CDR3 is TGTGCCAGCAGCGTAGATTCTGGGCGTGAGACCCAGTACTTC. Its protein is CASSVDSGRETQYF.

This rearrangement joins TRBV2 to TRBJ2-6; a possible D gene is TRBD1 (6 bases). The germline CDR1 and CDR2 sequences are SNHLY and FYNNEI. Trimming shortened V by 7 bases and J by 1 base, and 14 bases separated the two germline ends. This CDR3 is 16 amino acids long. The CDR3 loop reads CASKTGIFSGANVLTF. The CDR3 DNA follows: TGTGCCAGCAAGACAGGAATCTTTTCTGGGGCCAACGTCCTGACTTTC.

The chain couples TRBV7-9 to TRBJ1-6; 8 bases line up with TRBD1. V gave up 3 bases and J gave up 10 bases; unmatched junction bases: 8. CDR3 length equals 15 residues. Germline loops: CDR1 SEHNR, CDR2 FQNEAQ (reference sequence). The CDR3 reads CASSLLTTGDSPLHF. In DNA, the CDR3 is TGTGCCAGCAGCTTGTTAACGACAGGGGACTCACCCCTCCACTTT. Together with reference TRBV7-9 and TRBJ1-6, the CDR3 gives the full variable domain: DTGVSQNPRHKITKRGQNVTFRCDPISEHNRLYWYRQTLGQGPEFLTYFQNEAQLEKSRLLSDRFSAERPKGSFSTLEIQRTEQGDSAMYLCASSLLTTGDSPLHFGNGTRLTVT.

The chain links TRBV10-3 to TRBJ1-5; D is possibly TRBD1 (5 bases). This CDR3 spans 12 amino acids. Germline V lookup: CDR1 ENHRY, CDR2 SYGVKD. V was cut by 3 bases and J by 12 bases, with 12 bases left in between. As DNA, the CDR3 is TGTGCCATCAGTGATTCAGGGAGGCTCCAGCATTTT. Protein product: CAISDSGRLQHF.

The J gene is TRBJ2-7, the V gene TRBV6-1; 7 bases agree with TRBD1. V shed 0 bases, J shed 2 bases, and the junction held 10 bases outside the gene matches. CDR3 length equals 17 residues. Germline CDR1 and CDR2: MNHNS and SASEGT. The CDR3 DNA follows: TGTGCCAGCAGTGAAGCGCCCCCACGACAGGGAACCTACGAGCAGTACTTC. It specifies CASSEAPPRQGTYEQYF.

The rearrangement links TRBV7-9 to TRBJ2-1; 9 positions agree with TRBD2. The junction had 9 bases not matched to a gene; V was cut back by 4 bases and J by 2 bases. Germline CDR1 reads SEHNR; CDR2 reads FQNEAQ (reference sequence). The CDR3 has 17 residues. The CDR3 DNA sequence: TGTGCCAGCAGCTCGCCCAATAGCGGGGGCCCCTACAATGAGCAGTTCTTC. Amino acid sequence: CASSSPNSGGPYNEQFF. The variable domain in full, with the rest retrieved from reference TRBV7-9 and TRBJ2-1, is DTGVSQNPRHKITKRGQNVTFRCDPISEHNRLYWYRQTLGQGPEFLTYFQNEAQLEKSRLLSDRFSAERPKGSFSTLEIQRTEQGDSAMYLCASSSPNSGGPYNEQFFGPGTRLTVL.

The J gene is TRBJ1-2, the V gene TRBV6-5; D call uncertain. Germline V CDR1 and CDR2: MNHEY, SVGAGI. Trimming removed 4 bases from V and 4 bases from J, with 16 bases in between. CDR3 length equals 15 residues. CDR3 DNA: TGTGCCAGCAGTTCTCTAGTGGGTCAGTCCTATGGCTACACCTTC. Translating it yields CASSSLVGQSYGYTF.

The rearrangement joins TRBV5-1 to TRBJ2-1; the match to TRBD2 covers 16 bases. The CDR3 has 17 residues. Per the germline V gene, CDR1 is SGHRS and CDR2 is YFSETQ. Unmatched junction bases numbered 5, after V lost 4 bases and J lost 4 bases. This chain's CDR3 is CASSPGLAGGPYNEQFF. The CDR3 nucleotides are TGCGCCAGCAGCCCGGGACTAGCGGGGGGGCCATACAATGAGCAGTTCTTC.

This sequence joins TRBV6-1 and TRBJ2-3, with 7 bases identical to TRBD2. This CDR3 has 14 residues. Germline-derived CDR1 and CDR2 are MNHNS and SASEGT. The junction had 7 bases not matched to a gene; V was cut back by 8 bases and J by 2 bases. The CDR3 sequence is CASSGGGVTDTQYF. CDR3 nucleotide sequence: TGTGCCAGCTCCGGTGGGGGGGTCACAGATACGCAGTATTTT.

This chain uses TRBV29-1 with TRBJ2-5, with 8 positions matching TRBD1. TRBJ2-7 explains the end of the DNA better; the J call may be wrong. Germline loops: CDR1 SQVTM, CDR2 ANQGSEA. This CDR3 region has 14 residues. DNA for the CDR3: TGCAGCGTGGAACAGGGGGACAGCTCCTACGAGCAGTACTTC. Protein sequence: CSVEQGDSSYEQYF.

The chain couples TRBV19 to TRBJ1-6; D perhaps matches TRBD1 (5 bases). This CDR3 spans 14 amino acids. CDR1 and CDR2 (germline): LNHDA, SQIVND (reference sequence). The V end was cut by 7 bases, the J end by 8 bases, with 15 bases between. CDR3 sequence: CASTGGGEYSPLHF. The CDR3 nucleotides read TGTGCCAGTACCGGGGGAGGGGAGTATTCACCCCTCCACTTT.

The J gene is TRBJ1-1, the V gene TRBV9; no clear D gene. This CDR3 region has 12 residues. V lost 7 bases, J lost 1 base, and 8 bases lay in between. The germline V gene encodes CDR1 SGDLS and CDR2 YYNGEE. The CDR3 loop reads CASGRENTEAFF. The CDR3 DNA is TGTGCCAGCGGTCGAGAGAACACTGAAGCTTTCTTT.

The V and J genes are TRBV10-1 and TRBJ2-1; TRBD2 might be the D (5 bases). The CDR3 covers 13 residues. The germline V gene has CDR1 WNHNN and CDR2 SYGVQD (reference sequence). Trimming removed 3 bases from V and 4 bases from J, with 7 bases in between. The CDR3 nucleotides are TGCGCCAGCAGTGAAGGACTTTACAATGAGCAGTTCTTC. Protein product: CASSEGLYNEQFF.

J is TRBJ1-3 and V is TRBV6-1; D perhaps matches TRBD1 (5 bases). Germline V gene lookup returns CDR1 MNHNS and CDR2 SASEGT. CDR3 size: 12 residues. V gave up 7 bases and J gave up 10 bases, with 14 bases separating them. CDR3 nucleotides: TGTGCCAGCACTCCGGCGGGGGGGACCATATATTTT. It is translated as CASTPAGGTIYF.

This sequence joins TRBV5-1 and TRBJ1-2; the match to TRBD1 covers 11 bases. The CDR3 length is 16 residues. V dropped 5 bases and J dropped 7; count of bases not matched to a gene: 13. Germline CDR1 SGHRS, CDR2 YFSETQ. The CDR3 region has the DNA TGCGCCAGCAGTTTAACTCCGGGACAGGGGGACCGTGGCTACACCTTC. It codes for CASSLTPGQGDRGYTF. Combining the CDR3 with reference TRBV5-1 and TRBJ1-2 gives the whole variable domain KAGVTQTPRYLIKTRGQQVTLSCSPISGHRSVSWYQQTPGQGLQFLFEYFSETQRNKGNFPGRFSGRQFSNSRSEMNVSTLELGDSALYLCASSLTPGQGDRGYTFGSGTRLTVV.

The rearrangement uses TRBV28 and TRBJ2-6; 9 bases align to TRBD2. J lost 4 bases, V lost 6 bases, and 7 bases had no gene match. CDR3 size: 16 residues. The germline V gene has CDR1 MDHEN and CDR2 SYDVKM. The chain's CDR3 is CASSDSGGVGANVLTF. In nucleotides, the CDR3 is TGTGCCAGCAGCGATAGCGGGGGAGTGGGGGCCAACGTCCTGACTTTC.

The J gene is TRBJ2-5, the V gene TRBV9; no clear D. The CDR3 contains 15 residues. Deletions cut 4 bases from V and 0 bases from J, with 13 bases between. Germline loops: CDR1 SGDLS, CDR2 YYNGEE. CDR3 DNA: TGTGCCAGCAGCTCCCCTACTTCATACCAAGAGACCCAGTACTTC. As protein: CASSSPTSYQETQYF.